Each of the 14 T cell receptor beta chains below was sequenced from the same sample in a study of Graves' ophthalmopathy and Graves' hyperthyroidism. Scientists amplified the TCR beta CDR3 regions from RNA transcripts. HTBI-primed first-round RT-PCR preceded second-round multiplex PCR. TCRdb passed the multiplex PCR reads through MiXCR, listing each CDR3 protein once. Of under 800,000 distinct CDR3 sequences detected, 20% to 25% appear once; the ten largest clones hold approximately 6.5%. Sequencing used peripheral blood. Receptors originate from a young woman with stable Graves' hyperthyroidism. Some clones in this sample may be carry-over from other donors' samples.

This clonotype was seen repeatedly, ten times or more. The genes are TRBV6-2 or TRBV6-3 and TRBJ2-7; tentatively, D is TRBD2 (6 bases). The germline CDR1 and CDR2 sequences are MNHEY and SVGEGT. V dropped 5 bases and J dropped 4 bases, with 12 bases sitting between them. This CDR3 contains 13 residues. CDR3 protein: CASSIAAGYEQYF. CDR3 nucleotide sequence: TGTGCCAGCAGTATAGCGGCCGGGTACGAGCAGTACTTC.

This clonotype was observed many times. This chain links TRBV6-5 with TRBJ1-1, with D unresolved. V dropped 4 bases and J dropped 1 base, with 16 bases sitting between them. Germline lookup yields CDR1 MNHEY and CDR2 SVGAGI. The CDR3 has 16 amino acids. The DNA for the CDR3 is TGTGCCAGCAGTTCTGGCGGGAGGAGCTGGAACACTGAAGCTTTCTTT. It translates to CASSSGGRSWNTEAFF.

This clonotype was recorded at least ten times. The J gene is TRBJ1-2, the V gene TRBV7-2; 8 positions match TRBD1. Germline V gene sequence: CDR1 SGHTA, CDR2 FQGNSA. Trimming removed 4 bases from V and 6 bases from J; junction bases left unmatched: 4. The CDR3 covers 13 residues. CDR3 in amino acids: CASSSGQVDGYTF. CDR3 nucleotides: TGTGCCAGCAGCTCGGGACAGGTCGATGGCTACACCTTC.

In this sample, this clonotype turned up many times. V usage is TRBV6-1 and J usage is TRBJ1-1; 12 nucleotides align to TRBD1. There are 12 residues in the CDR3. V shed 10 bases and J 11 bases; nucleotides not matched to a gene: 8. The V gene's germline CDR1 is MNHNS and CDR2 SASEGT. The CDR3, as DNA: TGTGCCACCGTCCGGGACAGGGGGCTTGCTTTCTTT. Residues: CATVRDRGLAFF.

The chain uses TRBV10-3 and TRBJ2-7; 9 bases map to TRBD1. The CDR3 sequence is 14 residues long. CDR1 and CDR2 from the germline V gene are ENHRY and SYGVKD. The V gene end was trimmed by 8 bases and the J gene end by 1 base; junction bases not matched to a gene: 6. The CDR3 sequence: CAIEGQGGSYEQYF. CDR3 DNA: TGTGCCATCGAGGGACAGGGAGGATCCTACGAGCAGTACTTC.

The sample holds many counts of this clonotype. The V call is TRBV12-3 or TRBV12-4, the J call TRBJ1-2; 8 positions match TRBD1. This CDR3 has 14 residues. V was clipped by 1 base and J by 6 bases; unmatched bases: 4. DNA for the CDR3: TGTGCCAGCAGTTTAGACAGGGGGTTGAATGGCTACACCTTC. Translation: CASSLDRGLNGYTF.

Ten or more counts support this clonotype. The rearrangement links TRBV6-1 to TRBJ1-1; the D is unclear. The CDR3 length is 13 residues. In germline, CDR1 is MNHNS, CDR2 SASEGT. Trimming cost V 7 bases and J 5 bases, with 14 bases left between them. The CDR3 DNA reads as TGTGCCAGCACTGGGAGGGTAGGGACTGAAGCTTTCTTT. As protein: CASTGRVGTEAFF.

This clonotype appeared many times. This chain uses TRBV19 with TRBJ1-1, with no clear D. The CDR3 loop spans 18 amino acids. Germline CDR1 LNHDA, CDR2 SQIVND (reference sequence). V lost 1 base, J lost 0 bases, and 18 bases lay in between. CDR3 residues: CASSIVLRQADMNTEAFF. CDR3 DNA: TGTGCCAGTAGTATAGTATTACGGCAGGCTGACATGAACACTGAAGCTTTCTTT.

The chain employs TRBV12-3 or TRBV12-4 and TRBJ1-1, with unresolved D. V lost 2 bases and J 3 bases, leaving 10 bases between the germline ends. The CDR3 is 14 residues long. This CDR3 is CASSLKGRDTEAFF. The CDR3 DNA reads as TGTGCCAGCAGTTTAAAGGGTCGCGACACTGAAGCTTTCTTT.

This clonotype was seen more than once but under ten times. The rearrangement uses TRBV5-1 and TRBJ1-1; D might be TRBD1 (6 bases). The germline gives CDR1 SGHRS, CDR2 YFSETQ. V shed 0 bases and J shed 7 bases, with 19 bases lying between them. The CDR3 spans 16 residues. This CDR3 is CASSLDGRGGINEAFF. The DNA for the CDR3 is TGCGCCAGCAGCTTGGATGGCAGGGGCGGAATAAATGAAGCTTTCTTT.

This clonotype was seen many times. The J gene is TRBJ2-7, the V gene TRBV7-2; D possibly corresponds to TRBD1 (6 bases). The V end was cut by 6 bases, the J end by 2 bases, with 17 bases between. This CDR3 comprises 15 residues. The germline V gene has CDR1 SGHTA and CDR2 FQGNSA. As DNA, the CDR3 is TGTGCCAGCAGGAACCACCGGGACATCGCCTACGAGCAGTACTTC. Its translation is CASRNHRDIAYEQYF.

This sequence joins TRBV30 and TRBJ1-2; D remains ambiguous. Per the germline V gene, CDR1 is GTSNPN and CDR2 is SVGIG (reference sequence). There are 12 residues in the CDR3. Trimming stripped 2 bases from V and 3 bases from J, with 7 bases between. This CDR3 reads CAWSPGHYGYTF. CDR3 sequence (DNA): TGTGCCTGGAGTCCAGGCCACTATGGCTACACCTTC.

This clonotype was detected only a few times. The chain recombines TRBV3-1 with TRBJ2-7; 9 bases are shared with TRBD2. Germline lookup yields CDR1 LGHDT and CDR2 YNNKEL (reference sequence). Trimming removed 1 base from V and 3 bases from J; junction bases left unmatched: 4. This CDR3 is built from 15 residues. The CDR3 is CASSQVIAGVYEQYF. In DNA, the CDR3 is TGTGCCAGCAGCCAAGTAATAGCGGGAGTCTACGAGCAGTACTTC.

The rearrangement joins TRBV9 to TRBJ2-4; possibly TRBD2 for D (6 bases). This CDR3 has 13 amino acids. Trimming took off 2 bases at V and 11 bases at J, with 14 bases between the two ends. Germline-derived CDR1 and CDR2 are SGDLS and YYNGEE. In DNA, the CDR3 is TGTGCCAGCAGCGTGGTTGGGGGAGGCGTTCAGTACTTC. This sequence encodes CASSVVGGGVQYF.